The T cell receptor beta chain described here comes from a study of response to subunit inactivated influenza vaccine. Study conclusions and caveats: It was the authors' suggestion that each seasonal influenza vaccination recruits few new T cells.

MiXCR was run by TCRdb on the RT-PCR reads, yielding one entry per CDR3 protein. The sample contains 450,000 to 600,000 distinct CDR3 sequences, 6.5% to 8% of which appear only once. In regard to this clonotype: Its target is not known.

CDR1 and CDR2 from the germline V gene are DFQATT and SNEGSKA (reference sequence). The CDR3 totals 16 residues. Unmatched junction bases numbered 18, after V lost 5 bases and J lost 8 bases. The chain links TRBV20-1 to TRBJ2-7; 10 bases align to TRBD2. The sample in question was PBMCs from blood, obtained less than 30 months after vaccination. The clonotype originates from a man between 50 and 75 years old who received an inactivated influenza vaccine. The chain's CDR3 is CSAALSGGTSDTKQYF. The CDR3 region has the DNA TGCAGTGCTGCATTATCCGGGGGGACTAGCGATACAAAGCAGTACTTC.